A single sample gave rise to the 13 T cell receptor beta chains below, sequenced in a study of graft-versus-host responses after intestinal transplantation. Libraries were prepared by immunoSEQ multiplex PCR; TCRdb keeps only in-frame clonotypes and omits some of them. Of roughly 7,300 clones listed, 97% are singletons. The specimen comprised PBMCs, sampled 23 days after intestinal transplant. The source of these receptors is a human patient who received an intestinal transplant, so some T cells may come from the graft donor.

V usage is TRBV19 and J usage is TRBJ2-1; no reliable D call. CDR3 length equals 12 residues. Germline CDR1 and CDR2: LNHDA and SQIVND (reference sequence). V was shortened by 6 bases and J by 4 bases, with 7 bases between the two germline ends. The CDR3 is CASRGGYNEQFF. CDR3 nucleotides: TGTGCCAGTAGGGGTGGGTACAATGAGCAGTTCTTC.

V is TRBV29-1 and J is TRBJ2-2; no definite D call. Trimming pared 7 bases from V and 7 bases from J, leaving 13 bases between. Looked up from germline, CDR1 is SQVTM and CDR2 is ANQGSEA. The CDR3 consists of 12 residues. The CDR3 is CSADLESGELFF. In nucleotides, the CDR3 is TGCAGCGCGGACCTGGAAAGCGGGGAGCTGTTTTTT.

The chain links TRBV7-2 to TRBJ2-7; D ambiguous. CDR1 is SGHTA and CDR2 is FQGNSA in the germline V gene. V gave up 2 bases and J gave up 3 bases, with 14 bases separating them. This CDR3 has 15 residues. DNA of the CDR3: TGTGCCAGCAGCTTAAATTGGGGAACCTACTACGAGCAGTACTTC. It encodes CASSLNWGTYYEQYF.

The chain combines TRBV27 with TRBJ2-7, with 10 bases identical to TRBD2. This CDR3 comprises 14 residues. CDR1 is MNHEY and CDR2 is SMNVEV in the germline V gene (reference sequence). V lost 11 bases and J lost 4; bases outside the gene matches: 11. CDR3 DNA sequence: TGTGCCCGCCAGGCTAGCGGGAGTTGGTACGAGCAGTACTTC. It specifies CARQASGSWYEQYF.

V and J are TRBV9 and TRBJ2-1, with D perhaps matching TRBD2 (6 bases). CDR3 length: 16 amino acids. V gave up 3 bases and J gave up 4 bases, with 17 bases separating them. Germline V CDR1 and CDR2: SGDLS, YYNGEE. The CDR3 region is CASSAYIGSGYNEQFF. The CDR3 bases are TGTGCCAGCAGCGCCTATATCGGGAGTGGGTACAATGAGCAGTTCTTC.

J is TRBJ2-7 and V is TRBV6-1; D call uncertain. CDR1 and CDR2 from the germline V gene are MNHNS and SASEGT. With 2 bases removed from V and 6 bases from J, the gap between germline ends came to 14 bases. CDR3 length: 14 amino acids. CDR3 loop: CASSERNLSGEQYF. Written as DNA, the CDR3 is TGTGCCAGCAGTGAACGGAACCTTAGTGGCGAGCAGTACTTC.

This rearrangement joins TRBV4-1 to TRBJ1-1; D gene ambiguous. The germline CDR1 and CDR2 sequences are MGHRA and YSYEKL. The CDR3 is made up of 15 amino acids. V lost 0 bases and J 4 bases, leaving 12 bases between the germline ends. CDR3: CASSQDYGWGTEAFF. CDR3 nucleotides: TGCGCCAGCAGCCAAGACTACGGGTGGGGCACTGAAGCTTTCTTT.

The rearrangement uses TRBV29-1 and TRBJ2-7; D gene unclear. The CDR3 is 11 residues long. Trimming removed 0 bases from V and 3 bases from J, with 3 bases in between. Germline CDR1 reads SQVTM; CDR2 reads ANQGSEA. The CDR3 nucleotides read TGCAGCGTTGAAGAAAACTACGAGCAGTACTTC. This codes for CSVEENYEQYF.

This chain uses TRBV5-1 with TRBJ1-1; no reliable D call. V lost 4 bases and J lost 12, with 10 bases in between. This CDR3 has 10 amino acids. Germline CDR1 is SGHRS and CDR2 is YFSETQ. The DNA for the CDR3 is TGCGCCAGCAGCGAGAGAGGGACTTTCTTT. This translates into CASSERGTFF.

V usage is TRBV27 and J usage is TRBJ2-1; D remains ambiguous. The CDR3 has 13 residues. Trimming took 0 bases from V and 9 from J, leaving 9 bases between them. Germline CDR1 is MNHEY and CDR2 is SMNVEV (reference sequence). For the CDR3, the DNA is TGTGCCAGCAGTTTATCTAAACCCCTTGAGCAGTTCTTC. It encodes CASSLSKPLEQFF.

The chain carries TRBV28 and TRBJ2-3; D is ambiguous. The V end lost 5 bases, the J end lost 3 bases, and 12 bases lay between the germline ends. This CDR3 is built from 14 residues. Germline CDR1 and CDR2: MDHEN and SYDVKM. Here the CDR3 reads CASSPPQVTDTQYF. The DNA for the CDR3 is TGTGCCAGCAGTCCTCCCCAGGTGACAGATACGCAGTATTTT.

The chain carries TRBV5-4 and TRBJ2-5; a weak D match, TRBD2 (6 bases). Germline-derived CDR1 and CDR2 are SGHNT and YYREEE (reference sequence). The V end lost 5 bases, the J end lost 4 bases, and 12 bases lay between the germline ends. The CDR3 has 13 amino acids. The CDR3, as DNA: TGTGCCAGCAGGGCGGGACTGGCAGAGACCCAGTACTTC. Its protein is CASRAGLAETQYF.

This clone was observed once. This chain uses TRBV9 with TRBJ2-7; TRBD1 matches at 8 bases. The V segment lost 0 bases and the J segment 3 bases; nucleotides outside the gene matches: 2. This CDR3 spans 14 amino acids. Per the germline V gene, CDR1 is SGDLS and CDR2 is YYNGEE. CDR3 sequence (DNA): TGTGCCAGCAGCGTAGCAGGGGGCTTCTACGAGCAGTACTTC. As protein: CASSVAGGFYEQYF.